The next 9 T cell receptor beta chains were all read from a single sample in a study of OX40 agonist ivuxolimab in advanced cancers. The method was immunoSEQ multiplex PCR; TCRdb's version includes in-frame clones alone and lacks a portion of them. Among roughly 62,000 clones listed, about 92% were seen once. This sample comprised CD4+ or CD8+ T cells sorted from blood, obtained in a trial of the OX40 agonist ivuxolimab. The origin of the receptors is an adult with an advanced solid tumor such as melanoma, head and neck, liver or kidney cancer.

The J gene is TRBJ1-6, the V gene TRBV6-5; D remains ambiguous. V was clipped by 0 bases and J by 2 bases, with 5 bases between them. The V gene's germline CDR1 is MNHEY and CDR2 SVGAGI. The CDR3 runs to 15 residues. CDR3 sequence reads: CASSYSWTYNSPLHF. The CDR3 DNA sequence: TGTGCCAGCAGTTACTCGTGGACCTATAATTCACCCCTCCACTTT.

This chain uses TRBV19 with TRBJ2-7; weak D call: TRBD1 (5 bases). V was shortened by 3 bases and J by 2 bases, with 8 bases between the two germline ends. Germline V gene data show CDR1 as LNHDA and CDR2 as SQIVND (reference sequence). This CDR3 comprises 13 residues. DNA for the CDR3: TGTGCCAGTAGTATTGAAGGGGCCTACGAGCAGTACTTC. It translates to CASSIEGAYEQYF.

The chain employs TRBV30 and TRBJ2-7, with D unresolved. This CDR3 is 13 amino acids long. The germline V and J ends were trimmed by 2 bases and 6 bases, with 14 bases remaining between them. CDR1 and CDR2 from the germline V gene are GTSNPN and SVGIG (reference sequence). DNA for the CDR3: TGTGCCTGGAGTCCAAGCCGCAATAGCGAGCAGTACTTC. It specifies CAWSPSRNSEQYF.

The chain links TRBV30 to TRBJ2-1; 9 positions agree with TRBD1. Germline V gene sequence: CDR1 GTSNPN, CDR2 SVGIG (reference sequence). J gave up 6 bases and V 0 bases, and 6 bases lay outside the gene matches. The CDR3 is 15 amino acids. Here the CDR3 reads CAWSVGQGWGNEQFF. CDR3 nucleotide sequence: TGTGCCTGGAGTGTGGGACAGGGATGGGGCAATGAGCAGTTCTTC.

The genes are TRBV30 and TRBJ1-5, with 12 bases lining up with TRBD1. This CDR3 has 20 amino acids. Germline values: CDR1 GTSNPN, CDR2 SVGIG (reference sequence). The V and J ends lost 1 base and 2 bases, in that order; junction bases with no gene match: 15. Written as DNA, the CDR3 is TGTGCCTGGAGTGGGGGTGCCGGGACAGGGGGCGCGGTGGGCAATCAGCCCCAGCATTTT. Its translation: CAWSGGAGTGGAVGNQPQHF.

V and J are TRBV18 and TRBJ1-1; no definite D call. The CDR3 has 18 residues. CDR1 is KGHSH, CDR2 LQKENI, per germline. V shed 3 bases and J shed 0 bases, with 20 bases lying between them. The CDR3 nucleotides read TGTGCCAGCTCACCGAATTTTGCTCTAGGTCCCCTGAACACTGAAGCTTTCTTT. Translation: CASSPNFALGPLNTEAFF. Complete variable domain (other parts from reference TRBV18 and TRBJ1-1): NAGVMQNPRHLVRRRGQEARLRCSPMKGHSHVYWYRQLPEEGLKFMVYLQKENIIDESGMPKERFSAEFPKEGPSILRIQQVVRGDSAAYFCASSPNFALGPLNTEAFFGQGTRLTVV.

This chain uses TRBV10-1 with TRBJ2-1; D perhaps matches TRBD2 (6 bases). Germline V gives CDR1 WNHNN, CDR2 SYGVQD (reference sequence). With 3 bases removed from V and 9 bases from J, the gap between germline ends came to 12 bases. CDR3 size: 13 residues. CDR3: CASSDSGRPEQFF. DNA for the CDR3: TGCGCCAGCAGTGACAGTGGGAGGCCTGAGCAGTTCTTC.

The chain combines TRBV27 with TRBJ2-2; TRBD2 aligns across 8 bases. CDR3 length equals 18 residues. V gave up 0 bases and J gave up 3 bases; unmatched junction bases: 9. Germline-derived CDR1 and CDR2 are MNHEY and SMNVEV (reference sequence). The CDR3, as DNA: TGTGCCAGCAGTTTATCGTATGGCGGGAGGTGGCACACCGGGGAGCTGTTTTTT. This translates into CASSLSYGGRWHTGELFF.

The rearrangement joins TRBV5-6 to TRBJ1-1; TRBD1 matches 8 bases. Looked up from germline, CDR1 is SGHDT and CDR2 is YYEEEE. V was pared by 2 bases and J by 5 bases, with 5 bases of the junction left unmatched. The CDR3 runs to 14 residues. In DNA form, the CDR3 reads TGTGCCAGCAGCTTCCAGGGGGCGCGAACTGAAGCTTTCTTT. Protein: CASSFQGARTEAFF.